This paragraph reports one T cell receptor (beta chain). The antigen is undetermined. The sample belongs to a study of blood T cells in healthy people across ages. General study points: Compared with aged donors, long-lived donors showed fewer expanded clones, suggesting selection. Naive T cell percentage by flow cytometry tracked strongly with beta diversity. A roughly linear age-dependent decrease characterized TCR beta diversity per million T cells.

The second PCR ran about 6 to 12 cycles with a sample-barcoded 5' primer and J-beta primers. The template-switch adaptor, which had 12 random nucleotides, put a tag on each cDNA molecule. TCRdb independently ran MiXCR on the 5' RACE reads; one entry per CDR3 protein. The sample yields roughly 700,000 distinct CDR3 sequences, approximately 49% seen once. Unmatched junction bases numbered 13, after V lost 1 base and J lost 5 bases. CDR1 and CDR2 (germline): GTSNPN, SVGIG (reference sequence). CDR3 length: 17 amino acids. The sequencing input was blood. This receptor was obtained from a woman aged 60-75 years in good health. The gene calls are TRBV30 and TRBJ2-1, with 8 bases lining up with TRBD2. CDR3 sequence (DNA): TGTGCCTGGAGTGAAGGGTCCTGGCGGGAGGAGAACAATGAGCAGTTCTTC. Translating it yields CAWSEGSWREENNEQFF.